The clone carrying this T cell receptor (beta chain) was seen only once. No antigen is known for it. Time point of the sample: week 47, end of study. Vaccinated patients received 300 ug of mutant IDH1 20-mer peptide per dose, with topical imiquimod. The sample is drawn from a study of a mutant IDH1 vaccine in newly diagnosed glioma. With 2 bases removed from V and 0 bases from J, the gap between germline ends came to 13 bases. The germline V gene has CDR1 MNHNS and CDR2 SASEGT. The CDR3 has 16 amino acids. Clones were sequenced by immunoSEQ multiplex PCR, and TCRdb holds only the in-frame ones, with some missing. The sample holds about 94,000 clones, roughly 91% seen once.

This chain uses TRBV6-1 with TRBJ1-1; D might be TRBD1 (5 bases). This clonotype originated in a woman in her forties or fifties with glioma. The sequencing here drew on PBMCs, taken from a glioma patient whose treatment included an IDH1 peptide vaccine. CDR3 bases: TGTGCCAGCAGTGAAACCCAGAAGGGGATGAACACTGAAGCTTTCTTT. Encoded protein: CASSETQKGMNTEAFF.